The rows below give T cell receptor beta chains drawn from one sample of a study of blood T cell repertoires in COVID-19. Only in-frame clones appear in the TCRdb table, and some are missing; sequencing was by immunoSEQ multiplex PCR. Of 310,000 or so clones in the sample, roughly 90% were seen once. The material sequenced was peripheral blood. The receptors were gathered from a woman aged 30 to 39 with COVID-19, enrolled during active disease. CDR3s include the opening cysteine and the closing phenylalanine or tryptophan. The D gene is left open where the match is weak. Rows give clone size only sometimes, using once, few, many, or a class for an expanded clone.

j_gene	d_gene	abundance	v_gene	CDR3nt	CDR3aa
TRBJ2-1	TRBD2	NA	TRBV19	TGTGCCACAACTAGCGCCTACAATGAGCAGTTCTTC	CATTSAYNEQFF
TRBJ2-7	TRBD2	NA	TRBV7-9	TGTGCCAGCAGCTATGCGACTAGCGGGAGGTTCGAGCAGTACTTC	CASSYATSGRFEQYF
TRBJ1-5	TRBD1	NA	TRBV18	TGTGCCAGCGGCAGGGGGACAGGGTACTATCAGCCCCAGCATTTT	CASGRGTGYYQPQHF
TRBJ2-1	TRBD2	NA	TRBV28	TGTGCCAGCAGTTTAATTCTAGCGGGAGGACCGACGGGATACAATGAGCAGTTCTTC	CASSLILAGGPTGYNEQFF
TRBJ2-1	TRBD2	NA	TRBV3-1/TRBV3-2	TGTGCCAGCAGCCAAGAGTCTCCGACTAGCGGCTCCTACAATGAGCAGTTCTTC	CASSQESPTSGSYNEQFF
TRBJ2-2	NA	NA	TRBV29-1	TGCAGCGTTGCCTGGCTAGTTTCCGGGGAGCTGTTTTTT	CSVAWLVSGELFF
TRBJ1-6	NA	once	TRBV9	TGTGCCAGCAGCGTGAGCGGGACCTATAATTCACCCCTCCACTTT	CASSVSGTYNSPLHF
TRBJ2-1	NA	few	TRBV27	TGTGCCAGCACCCCGACAGTGACGTTTATGAACAATGAGCAGTTCTTC	CASTPTVTFMNNEQFF
TRBJ1-1	TRBD1	NA	TRBV9	TGTGCCAGCAGCGTAGGATGGGGACAGGGGACAACTGAAGCTTTCTTT	CASSVGWGQGTTEAFF
TRBJ1-2	NA	NA	TRBV30	TGTGCCTGGAGTGTAGCTGGGGCTATTGAGTATGGCTACACCTTC	CAWSVAGAIEYGYTF
TRBJ2-7	TRBD2	few	TRBV6-1	TGTGCCAGCAGTGATACTAGCGGCTCCTACGAGCAGTACTTC	CASSDTSGSYEQYF
TRBJ1-5	TRBD1	NA	TRBV27	TGTGCCAGCAGTGCCACAGGGGGCGGACAGCCCCAGCATTTT	CASSATGGGQPQHF
TRBJ2-2	TRBD2	NA	TRBV27	TGTGCCAGCAGTCCCCGGACGGGAGGCACCGGGGAGCTGTTTTTT	CASSPRTGGTGELFF
TRBJ2-3	TRBD2	NA	TRBV5-1	TGCGCCAGCAGCTTAACTAGCGGACGCACAGATACGCAGTATTTT	CASSLTSGRTDTQYF
TRBJ1-2	NA	NA	TRBV27	TGTGCCAGCGGGGGGATCTATGGCTACACCTTC	CASGGIYGYTF
TRBJ2-6	NA	NA	TRBV3-1/TRBV3-2	TGTGCCAGCAGCCAATTACTCCGGTCCTCTGGGGCCAACGTCCTGACTTTC	CASSQLLRSSGANVLTF
TRBJ2-2	TRBD2	NA	TRBV7-6	TGTGCCAGCAGCTTACTGGCGGGAGACACCGGGGAGCTGTTTTTT	CASSLLAGDTGELFF
TRBJ2-4	NA	once	TRBV6-5	TGTGCCAGCAGTCCCCTAGATGCCAAAAACATTCAGTACTTC	CASSPLDAKNIQYF
TRBJ1-1	NA	NA	TRBV7-2	TGTGCCAGCAGCTTAGGCCCCGACAGCAAGAACACTGAAGCTTTCTTT	CASSLGPDSKNTEAFF
TRBJ2-2	TRBD2	once	TRBV7-6	TGTGCCAGCAGCTTAGGAGGCGGGAGATTATACACCGGGGAGCTGTTTTTT	CASSLGGGRLYTGELFF
TRBJ2-1	TRBD2	NA	TRBV5-6	TGTGCCAGCAGCTTGGGGACTAGCTACAATGAGCAGTTCTTC	CASSLGTSYNEQFF
TRBJ1-2	TRBD1	NA	TRBV5-1	TGCGCCAGCAGCTTGGGACAGGGGACTAACTATGGCTACACCTTC	CASSLGQGTNYGYTF
TRBJ1-1	NA	NA	TRBV5-1	TGCGCCAGCAGCGCCCTAGGGGGTACTGAAGCTTTCTTT	CASSALGGTEAFF
TRBJ1-1	NA	NA	TRBV7-6	TGTGCCAGCAGCTCTGGGGCGGAAGCTTTCTTT	CASSSGAEAFF
TRBJ1-5	TRBD1	NA	TRBV3-1/TRBV3-2	TGTGCCAGCAGCCTTCGACAGGGAGGCGATCAGCCCCAGCATTTT	CASSLRQGGDQPQHF
TRBJ2-1	NA	NA	TRBV11-3	TGTGCCAGCAGCTTAGGCGTGACAGTTAATGAGCAGTTCTTC	CASSLGVTVNEQFF
TRBJ1-3	TRBD1	NA	TRBV9	TGTGCCAGCAGCGTAGATGAGGGGGCCTCGGGAAACACCATATATTTT	CASSVDEGASGNTIYF
TRBJ2-1	NA	NA	TRBV7-9	TGTGCCAGCAGCTTACAGGATTCCTACAATGAGCAGTTCTTC	CASSLQDSYNEQFF